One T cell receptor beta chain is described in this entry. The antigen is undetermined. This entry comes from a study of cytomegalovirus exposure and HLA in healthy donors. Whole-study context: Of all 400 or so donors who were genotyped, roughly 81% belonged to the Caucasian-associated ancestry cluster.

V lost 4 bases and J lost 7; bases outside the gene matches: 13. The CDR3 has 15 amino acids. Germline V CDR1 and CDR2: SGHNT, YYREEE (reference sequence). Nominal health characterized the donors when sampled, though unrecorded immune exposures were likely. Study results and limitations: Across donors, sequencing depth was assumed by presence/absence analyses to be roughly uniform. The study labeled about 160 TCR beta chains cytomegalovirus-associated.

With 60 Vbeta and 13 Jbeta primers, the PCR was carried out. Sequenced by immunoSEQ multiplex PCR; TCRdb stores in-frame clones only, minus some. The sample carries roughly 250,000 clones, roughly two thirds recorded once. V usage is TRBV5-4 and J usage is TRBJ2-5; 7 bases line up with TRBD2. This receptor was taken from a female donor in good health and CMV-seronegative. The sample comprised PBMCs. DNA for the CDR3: TGTGCCAGCAGCCCGGGCGGCGGGAGCCCCGGGACCCAGTACTTC. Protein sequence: CASSPGGGSPGTQYF.